What follows is one T cell receptor (beta chain) and its context. This sample is part of a study of blood T cell repertoires in COVID-19. For the study at large: Sites in the United States, Italy and Spain provided acute and convalescent COVID-19 samples. PBMCs, B-cell-depleted T cells, or T cells provided the cDNA or gDNA that made up the material.

Under the authors' procedure: Amplifying reference gene primers gave estimates of nucleated cell counts. The assay was immunoSEQ multiplex PCR, and TCRdb's table has in-frame clones only and misses some. Clone size and V and J calls were adopted from that table, with D and trimming inferred from the DNA. The sample carries roughly 100,000 clones, roughly 82% recorded once. The CDR3 contains 14 residues. The ends lost 8 bases at V and 3 bases at J; junction bases unmatched: 7. Germline V lookup: CDR1 MNHNY, CDR2 SVGAGI (reference sequence). The sequencing sample was made of peripheral blood. The chain carries TRBV6-6 and TRBJ2-5; 9 bases fit TRBD1. This TCR came from an elderly man with acute or convalescent COVID-19. CDR3 in amino acids: CASGATGGEETQYF. Written as DNA, the CDR3 is TGTGCCAGCGGGGCTACAGGGGGCGAAGAGACCCAGTACTTC.